The 31 T cell receptor beta chains listed next were all sequenced from one sample in a study of blood T cell repertoires in COVID-19. Repertoires were generated with immunoSEQ multiplex PCR, while TCRdb's copy carries only in-frame clones and drops some. The data hold around 70,000 clones, with 90% to 95% observed a single time. The sample consisted of peripheral blood. All receptors come from a man aged 50-59 years with COVID-19, enrolled during active disease.

The chain is built from TRBV30 and TRBJ2-2; D unresolved. CDR1 is GTSNPN and CDR2 is SVGIG in the germline V gene (reference sequence). Trimming removed 0 bases from V and 1 base from J, with 6 bases in between. This CDR3 is 14 amino acids long. CDR3 amino acids: CAWSVLQNTGELFF. DNA for the CDR3: TGTGCCTGGAGTGTACTTCAGAACACCGGGGAGCTGTTTTTT.

The rearrangement links TRBV24-1 to TRBJ2-5, with D possibly matching TRBD1 (6 bases). CDR1 KGHDR and CDR2 SFDVKD come from the germline V gene. This CDR3 region has 12 residues. Trimming took 3 bases from V and 5 from J, leaving 6 bases between them. CDR3 sequence: CATSDGGETQYF. Written as DNA, the CDR3 is TGTGCCACCAGTGATGGGGGCGAGACCCAGTACTTC.

The rearrangement joins TRBV7-7 to TRBJ2-5, with D possibly matching TRBD1 (6 bases). This CDR3 is built from 16 residues. V was cut by 5 bases and J by 1 base, with 17 bases left in between. Germline CDR1 and CDR2: SSHAT and FNYEAQ (reference sequence). The CDR3 region is CASSQGGSGFQETQYF. The CDR3 DNA is TGTGCCAGCAGCCAAGGGGGTAGTGGATTCCAAGAGACCCAGTACTTC.

The V gene is TRBV14, the J gene TRBJ2-3; D not resolved. The CDR3 totals 12 residues. Germline V lookup: CDR1 SGHDN, CDR2 FVKESK. V was shortened by 4 bases and J by 9 bases, with 11 bases between the two germline ends. For the CDR3, the DNA is TGTGCCAGCAGCCCAACTCTTTCCACGCAGTATTTT. Translating gives CASSPTLSTQYF.

The chain links TRBV2 to TRBJ2-7; 9 nucleotides align to TRBD1. Germline trimming cut 4 bases from V and 4 bases from J; bases unmatched to any gene: 2. The CDR3 covers 13 residues. Germline V CDR1 and CDR2: SNHLY, FYNNEI. Written as DNA, the CDR3 is TGTGCCAGCAGTGGACAGGGGGTTTACGAGCAGTACTTC. It is translated as CASSGQGVYEQYF.

The table lists this clone with a count of one. The gene calls are TRBV28 and TRBJ1-5; D gene uncertain. V lost 3 bases to trimming and J lost 1 base, with 7 bases between them. Germline V gene lookup returns CDR1 MDHEN and CDR2 SYDVKM. The CDR3 contains 14 residues. The CDR3 nucleotides read TGTGCCAGCAGTTTCTTCGAGAGCAATCAGCCCCAGCATTTT. Amino acid sequence: CASSFFESNQPQHF.

This chain joins TRBV6-4 and TRBJ1-6; D gene ambiguous. V shed 6 bases and J shed 0 bases, with 9 bases lying between them. This CDR3 has 15 residues. Germline assignment: CDR1 MRHNA and CDR2 SNTAGT. This CDR3 is CASRESSSYNSPLHF. DNA of the CDR3: TGTGCCAGCAGAGAGTCAAGCTCCTATAATTCACCCCTCCACTTT.

This clone was picked up one time. The chain couples TRBV7-8 to TRBJ2-2, with a tentative D call TRBD2 (5 bases). The germline V gene has CDR1 SGHVS and CDR2 FQNEAQ. Trimming left V 5 bases short and J 0 bases short, with 10 bases between. This CDR3 contains 15 residues. CDR3 sequence (DNA): TGTGCCAGCAGCCCCAGCGGCCCGAACACCGGGGAGCTGTTTTTT. It specifies CASSPSGPNTGELFF.

The chain is built from TRBV9 and TRBJ2-3, with TRBD2 identical over 9 bases. Trimming removed 0 bases from V and 8 bases from J; junction bases left unmatched: 7. Germline assignment: CDR1 SGDLS and CDR2 YYNGEE. The CDR3 consists of 15 residues. CDR3 residues: CASSVGIAGVATQYF. The DNA of the CDR3 is TGTGCCAGCAGCGTAGGAATAGCGGGAGTAGCTACGCAGTATTTT.

By share, this clone ranks as large. V and J are TRBV13 and TRBJ2-1; 13 nucleotides agree with TRBD2. Trimming took 4 bases from V and 5 from J; bases not matched to a gene: 11. The CDR3 has 18 amino acids. Germline V gene data show CDR1 as PRHDT and CDR2 as FYEKMQ (reference sequence). CDR3 nucleotide sequence: TGTGCCAGCAGCTCGAAAGGACTAGCGGGAGTTCGAGACAATGAGCAGTTCTTC. It is translated as CASSSKGLAGVRDNEQFF.

This chain connects TRBV5-1 to TRBJ2-5; D perhaps matches TRBD1 (6 bases). V lost 4 bases and J lost 7, with 17 bases in between. Germline CDR1 is SGHRS and CDR2 is YFSETQ. This CDR3 has 14 amino acids. CDR3 sequence reads: CASSLTGALGTQYF. The CDR3 coding sequence is TGCGCCAGCAGCCTGACAGGCGCCCTGGGGACCCAGTACTTC.

About this clone itself: One end of the junction varies from germline; a read error may be responsible. The CDR3 DNA is TGCGCCAGCAGCCAAGATGGGCAGCAAGGGACCCAGTACTTC. Residues: CASSQDGQQGTQYF. V usage is TRBV4-3 and J usage is TRBJ2-5; D is ambiguous. The CDR3 runs to 14 residues. Germline values: CDR1 LGHNA, CDR2 YSLEER.

V usage is TRBV2 and J usage is TRBJ1-6, with D possibly matching TRBD1 (5 bases). The ends were cut back, 3 bases at V and 1 base at J, with 10 bases in the middle. The CDR3 contains 16 residues. The germline V gene encodes CDR1 SNHLY and CDR2 FYNNEI. The CDR3 sequence: CASSDQGFSYNSPLHF. DNA for the CDR3: TGTGCCAGCAGTGACCAGGGATTTTCCTATAATTCACCCCTCCACTTT.

The chain has TRBV12-3 or TRBV12-4 and TRBJ1-1; D is possibly TRBD1 (6 bases). V shed 8 bases and J shed 6 bases, with 16 bases lying between them. The CDR3 is 13 residues long. The CDR3 coding sequence is TGTGCCAGCGTTCGACAGGCCAGTCCTGAAGCTTTCTTT. Translated: CASVRQASPEAFF.

This chain links TRBV7-6 with TRBJ2-1; a possible D gene is TRBD2 (6 bases). The germline gives CDR1 SGHVS, CDR2 FNYEAQ. The CDR3 loop spans 14 amino acids. Between the trimmed V and J ends, which lost 3 bases and 5 bases, there was a span of 11 bases. The CDR3 reads CASSFGGRDNEQFF. The CDR3 DNA sequence: TGTGCCAGCAGCTTCGGGGGAAGGGACAATGAGCAGTTCTTC.

This clone appeared once. V and J are TRBV7-2 and TRBJ2-7; D ambiguous. V lost 1 base and J lost 6, with 13 bases in between. Germline V CDR1 and CDR2: SGHTA, FQGNSA. The CDR3 runs 14 residues. Written as DNA, the CDR3 is TGTGCCAGCAGCTTAGAGCTTTCAACCGGCGAGCAGTACTTC. Its translation: CASSLELSTGEQYF.

The genes are TRBV5-1 and TRBJ2-3; TRBD1 agrees at 7 bases. From germline, CDR1 is SGHRS and CDR2 YFSETQ. This CDR3 spans 15 amino acids. The J segment lost 3 bases and the V segment lost 4 bases, leaving 8 bases of the junction unmatched. The CDR3 DNA sequence: TGCGCCAGCAGCGGGGGACAGTTCGAAACAGATACGCAGTATTTT. It translates to CASSGGQFETDTQYF.

The count of this clone is one. This rearrangement joins TRBV4-3 to TRBJ2-3; 7 nucleotides match TRBD2. V shed 2 bases, J shed 1 base, and the junction held 9 bases outside the gene matches. The CDR3 runs to 17 residues. Germline CDR1 reads LGHNA; CDR2 reads YSLEER. Here the CDR3 reads CASSQFVQRDGTDTQYF. The CDR3 DNA is TGCGCCAGCAGCCAATTCGTACAGCGGGATGGCACAGATACGCAGTATTTT.

This sequence joins TRBV5-1 and TRBJ2-1; 8 bases fit TRBD2. The CDR3 runs to 15 residues. Germline V CDR1 and CDR2: SGHRS, YFSETQ. Germline trimming cut 4 bases from V and 10 bases from J; bases unmatched to any gene: 13. CDR3 in DNA: TGCGCCAGCAGCCTAAGCGGGAGCCCCGGTGTGGAGCAGTTCTTC. Its translation: CASSLSGSPGVEQFF. The full variable domain, with the rest looked up from reference TRBV5-1 and TRBJ2-1, is KAGVTQTPRYLIKTRGQQVTLSCSPISGHRSVSWYQQTPGQGLQFLFEYFSETQRNKGNFPGRFSGRQFSNSRSEMNVSTLELGDSALYLCASSLSGSPGVEQFFGPGTRLTVL.

As for this clone: Relative to the germline gene, one junction end is altered; a read error may explain this. The chain couples TRBV28 to TRBJ1-1; 9 bases are shared with TRBD1. Germline V lookup: CDR1 MDHEN, CDR2 SYDVKM. The CDR3 runs 16 residues. The DNA of the CDR3 is TGTGCCAGCAGTCCGAGAACCGGGACAGGGAACGCTGAAGCTTTCTTT. Translated, it gives CASSPRTGTGNAEAFF.

The count of this clone is one. The chain uses TRBV7-2 and TRBJ1-3, with 7 bases lining up with TRBD1. V dropped 0 bases and J dropped 4; count of bases not matched to a gene: 6. This CDR3 is 16 amino acids long. The germline CDR1 and CDR2 sequences are SGHTA and FQGNSA. The chain's CDR3 is CASSLAPTGNGNTIYF. The CDR3 bases are TGTGCCAGCAGCTTAGCGCCGACAGGGAACGGAAACACCATATATTTT.

The genes are TRBV5-8 and TRBJ2-6; D gene ambiguous. This CDR3 is built from 16 residues. V was pared by 7 bases and J by 0 bases, with 14 bases between. The germline V gene has CDR1 SGHTS and CDR2 YDEGEE. The CDR3 DNA reads as TGTGCCAGCCGAAAGAGGCTACTCTCTGGGGCCAACGTCCTGACTTTC. Protein: CASRKRLLSGANVLTF.

The chain links TRBV30 to TRBJ2-5, with TRBD1 as a possible D gene (5 bases). The CDR3 sequence is 15 residues long. The germline gives CDR1 GTSNPN, CDR2 SVGIG (reference sequence). Trimming took 0 bases from V and 3 from J, leaving 14 bases between them. The CDR3 sequence: CAWSVGAGNEETQYF. DNA of the CDR3: TGTGCCTGGAGTGTAGGGGCCGGAAACGAAGAGACCCAGTACTTC.

This chain joins TRBV5-1 and TRBJ1-3; D not resolved. The CDR3 spans 14 residues. Germline values: CDR1 SGHRS, CDR2 YFSETQ. V dropped 0 bases and J dropped 0 bases, with 4 bases sitting between them. Written as DNA, the CDR3 is TGCGCCAGCAGCTTGGGACTCTCTGGAAACACCATATATTTT. Translating gives CASSLGLSGNTIYF.

This chain uses TRBV3-1 (or the pseudogene TRBV3-2) with TRBJ2-1; TRBD2 is a possible D gene (6 bases). V was cut by 4 bases and J by 8 bases, with 12 bases left in between. Germline lookup yields CDR1 LGHDT and CDR2 YNNKEL (reference sequence). The CDR3 length is 13 residues. Written as DNA, the CDR3 is TGTGCCAGCAGCCTGGGGTCGGGGGATGAGCAGTTCTTC. It specifies CASSLGSGDEQFF.

The chain employs TRBV28 and TRBJ2-7; 7 bases map to TRBD1. V was clipped by 5 bases and J by 3 bases; unmatched bases: 4. The CDR3 has 13 residues. CDR1 is MDHEN and CDR2 is SYDVKM in the germline V gene. DNA of the CDR3: TGTGCCAGCAGTCCTTCAGGGGGCTACGAGCAGTACTTC. Translation gives CASSPSGGYEQYF.

The chain is built from TRBV7-9 and TRBJ1-1, with D possibly TRBD1 on 5 matching bases. The CDR3 is 14 amino acids. Trimming stripped 4 bases from V and 5 bases from J, with 14 bases between. CDR1 and CDR2 (germline): SEHNR, FQNEAQ (reference sequence). The CDR3 DNA sequence: TGTGCCAGCAGCTCCCAGCGTCGGGGGACTGAAGCTTTCTTT. Protein: CASSSQRRGTEAFF.

The chain uses TRBV6-5 and TRBJ2-7; 9 positions agree with TRBD1. The V segment lost 8 bases and the J segment 2 bases; nucleotides outside the gene matches: 4. The CDR3 has 13 residues. Looked up from germline, CDR1 is MNHEY and CDR2 is SVGAGI. The CDR3 DNA is TGTGCCAGCTTTACAGGGGGCACCTACGAGCAGTACTTC. It specifies CASFTGGTYEQYF.

This chain joins TRBV20-1 and TRBJ2-1; D is perhaps TRBD1 (5 bases). Germline CDR1 and CDR2: DFQATT and SNEGSKA (reference sequence). V was pared by 4 bases and J by 8 bases, with 9 bases between. The CDR3 sequence is 11 residues long. CDR3 in amino acids: CSAKSRDEQFF. CDR3 coding DNA: TGCAGTGCTAAGTCCAGGGATGAGCAGTTCTTC.

The rearrangement uses TRBV9 and TRBJ2-1; 8 nucleotides agree with TRBD2. The CDR3 covers 14 residues. Germline V gene lookup returns CDR1 SGDLS and CDR2 YYNGEE. Trimming took 4 bases from V and 6 from J; bases not matched to a gene: 6. The CDR3 DNA is TGTGCCAGCAGCTTTAGGACTAGCAGCAATGAGCAGTTCTTC. This gives the protein CASSFRTSSNEQFF.

The V and J genes are TRBV6-4 and TRBJ2-2; 11 bases match TRBD1. The CDR3 consists of 14 residues. CDR1 and CDR2 (germline): MRHNA, SNTAGT. V gave up 6 bases and J gave up 5 bases; unmatched junction bases: 2. The DNA for the CDR3 is TGTGCCAGCAGAGGGACAGGGGGGACCGGGGAGCTGTTTTTT. Protein product: CASRGTGGTGELFF.